This T cell receptor beta chain was sequenced in a study of blood T cells in healthy people across ages. Whole-study context: The template switching approach captured approximately one barcoded beta molecule for every two T cells. Study results and caveats: Aged donors had fewer naive CD4+ cells and lower diversity than long-lived donors.

Total RNA extracted from each sample amounted to at least 6 micrograms. CDR3 size: 11 residues. V was clipped by 5 bases and J by 4 bases, with 2 bases between them. Germline V gene data show CDR1 as KGHDR and CDR2 as SFDVKD. A second about 7 to 12 cycle PCR used barcoded and J-beta primers. With 12 random nucleotides, a template-switch adaptor tagged each individual cDNA molecule. TCRdb re-called the 5' RACE reads with MiXCR, one entry per CDR3 protein. The sample comprises some 1 million distinct CDR3 sequences, 40% to 50% of which are singletons, and 18% rests with the top ten. Concerning this clonotype itself: The antigen is unknown.

The sequencing sample was made of blood. This chain uses TRBV24-1 with TRBJ2-1; no firm D call. This clonotype was obtained from a woman between 55 and 75 years old in good health. CDR3: CATSAYNEQFF. CDR3 bases: TGTGCCACCAGTGCGTACAATGAGCAGTTCTTC.